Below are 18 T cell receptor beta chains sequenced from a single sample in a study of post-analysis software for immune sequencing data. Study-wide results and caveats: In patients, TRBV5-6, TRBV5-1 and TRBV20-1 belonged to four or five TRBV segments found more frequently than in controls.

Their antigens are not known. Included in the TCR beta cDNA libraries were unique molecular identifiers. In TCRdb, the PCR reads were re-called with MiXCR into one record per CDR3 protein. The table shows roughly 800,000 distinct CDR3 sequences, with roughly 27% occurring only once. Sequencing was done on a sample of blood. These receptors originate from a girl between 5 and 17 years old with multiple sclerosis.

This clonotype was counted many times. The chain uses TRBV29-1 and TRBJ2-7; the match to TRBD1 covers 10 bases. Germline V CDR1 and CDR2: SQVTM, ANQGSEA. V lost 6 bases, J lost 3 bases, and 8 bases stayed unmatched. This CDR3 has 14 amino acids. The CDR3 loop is CSVGTGAGFYEQYF. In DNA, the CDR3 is TGCAGCGTGGGGACAGGGGCAGGATTCTACGAGCAGTACTTC.

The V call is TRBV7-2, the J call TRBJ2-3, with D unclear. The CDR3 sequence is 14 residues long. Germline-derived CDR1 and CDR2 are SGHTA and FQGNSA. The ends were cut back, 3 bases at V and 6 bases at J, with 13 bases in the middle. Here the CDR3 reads CASSFVHSQDTQYF. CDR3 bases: TGTGCCAGCAGCTTTGTCCACAGCCAGGATACGCAGTATTTT.

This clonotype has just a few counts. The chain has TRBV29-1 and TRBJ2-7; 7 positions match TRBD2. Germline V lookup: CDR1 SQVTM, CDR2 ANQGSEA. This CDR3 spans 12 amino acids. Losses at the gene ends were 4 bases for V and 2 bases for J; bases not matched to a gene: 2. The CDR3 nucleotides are TGCAGCGTTGGGGGGGGAACCTACGAGCAGTACTTC. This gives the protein CSVGGGTYEQYF.

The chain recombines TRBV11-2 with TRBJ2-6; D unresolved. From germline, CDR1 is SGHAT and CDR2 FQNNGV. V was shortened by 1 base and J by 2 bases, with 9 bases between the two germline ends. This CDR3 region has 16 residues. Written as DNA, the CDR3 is TGTGCCAGCAGCTTAGCTCACGGTACTGGGGCCAACGTCCTGACTTTC. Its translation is CASSLAHGTGANVLTF.

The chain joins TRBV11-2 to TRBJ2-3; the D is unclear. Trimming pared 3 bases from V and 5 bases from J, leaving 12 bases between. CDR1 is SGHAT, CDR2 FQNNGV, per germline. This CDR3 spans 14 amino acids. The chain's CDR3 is CASSLSVGIDTQYF. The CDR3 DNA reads TGTGCCAGCAGCTTGTCTGTGGGTATAGATACGCAGTATTTT.

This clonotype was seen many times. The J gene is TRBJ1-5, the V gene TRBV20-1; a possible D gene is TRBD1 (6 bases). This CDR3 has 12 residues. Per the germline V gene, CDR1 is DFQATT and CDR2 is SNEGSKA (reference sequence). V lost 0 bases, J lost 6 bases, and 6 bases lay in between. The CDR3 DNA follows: TGCAGTGCTAGAGACAGGGGTCAGCCCCAGCATTTT. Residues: CSARDRGQPQHF.

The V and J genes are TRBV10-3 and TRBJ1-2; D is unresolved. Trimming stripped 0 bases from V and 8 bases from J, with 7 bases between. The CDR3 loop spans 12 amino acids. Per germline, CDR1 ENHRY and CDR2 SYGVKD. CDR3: CAISESGNGYTF. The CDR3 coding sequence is TGTGCCATCAGTGAGTCAGGGAACGGCTACACCTTC.

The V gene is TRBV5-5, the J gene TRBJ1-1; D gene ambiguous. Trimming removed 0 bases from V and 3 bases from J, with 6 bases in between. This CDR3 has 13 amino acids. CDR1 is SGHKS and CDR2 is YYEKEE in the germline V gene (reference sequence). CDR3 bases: TGTGCCAGCAGCTTGGAGGATGACACTGAAGCTTTCTTT. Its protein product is CASSLEDDTEAFF. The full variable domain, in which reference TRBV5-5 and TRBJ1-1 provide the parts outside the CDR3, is DAGVTQSPTHLIKTRGQQVTLRCSPISGHKSVSWYQQVLGQGPQFIFQYYEKEERGRGNFPDRFSARQFPNYSSELNVNALLLGDSALYLCASSLEDDTEAFFGQGTRLTVV.

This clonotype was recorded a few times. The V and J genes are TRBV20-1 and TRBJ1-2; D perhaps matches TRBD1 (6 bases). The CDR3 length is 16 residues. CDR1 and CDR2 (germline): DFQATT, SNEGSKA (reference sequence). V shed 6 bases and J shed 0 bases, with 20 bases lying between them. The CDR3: CSAGRLRDNPNYGYTF. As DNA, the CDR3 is TGCAGTGCAGGCCGGCTGCGGGACAATCCTAACTATGGCTACACCTTC.

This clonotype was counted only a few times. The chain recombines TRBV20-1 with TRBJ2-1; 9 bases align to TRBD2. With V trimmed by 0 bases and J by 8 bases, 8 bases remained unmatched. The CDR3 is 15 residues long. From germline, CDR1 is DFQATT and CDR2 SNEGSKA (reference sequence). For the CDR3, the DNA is TGCAGTGCTAGAGATGGCGGGAGGGTCCAGGATGAGCAGTTCTTC. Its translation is CSARDGGRVQDEQFF.

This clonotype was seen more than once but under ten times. The CDR3, as DNA: TGTGCCAGCAGCTCTGTGGACAGGAGCTATGGCTACACCTTC. This gives the protein CASSSVDRSYGYTF. The rearrangement joins TRBV6-2 or TRBV6-3 to TRBJ1-2; 7 bases align to TRBD1. CDR1 is MNHEY and CDR2 is SVGEGT in the germline V gene. The V segment lost 6 bases and the J segment 4 bases; nucleotides outside the gene matches: 8. The CDR3 totals 14 residues.

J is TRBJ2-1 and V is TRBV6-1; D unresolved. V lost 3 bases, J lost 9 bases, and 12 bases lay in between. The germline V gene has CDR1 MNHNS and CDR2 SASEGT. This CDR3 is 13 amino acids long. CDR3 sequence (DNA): TGTGCCAGCAGTGACATGAGGAGTACTGAGCAGTTCTTC. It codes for CASSDMRSTEQFF.

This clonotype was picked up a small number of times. CDR3 sequence: CSVTDRGSYNEQFF. As DNA, the CDR3 is TGCAGCGTTACCGACAGGGGATCCTACAATGAGCAGTTCTTC. The J gene is TRBJ2-1, the V gene TRBV29-1; 8 bases are a match to TRBD1. CDR3 size: 14 residues. Germline-derived CDR1 and CDR2 are SQVTM and ANQGSEA. The V gene end was trimmed by 5 bases and the J gene end by 1 base; junction bases not matched to a gene: 4.

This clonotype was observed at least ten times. CDR3 loop: CASSATARGTTDTQYF. CDR3 bases: TGCGCCAGCAGCGCCACGGCTCGGGGGACCACAGATACGCAGTATTTT. The V gene is TRBV5-1, the J gene TRBJ2-3, with D tentatively TRBD2 (6 bases). The V end lost 4 bases, the J end lost 2 bases, and 17 bases lay between the germline ends. CDR3 length: 16 residues. Germline assignment: CDR1 SGHRS and CDR2 YFSETQ.

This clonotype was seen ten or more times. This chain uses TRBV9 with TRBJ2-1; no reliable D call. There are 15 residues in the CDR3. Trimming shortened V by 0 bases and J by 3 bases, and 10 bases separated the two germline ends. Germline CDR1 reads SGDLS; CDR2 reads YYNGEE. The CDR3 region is CASSVVPGSYNEQFF. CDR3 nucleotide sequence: TGTGCCAGCAGCGTAGTCCCGGGCAGCTACAATGAGCAGTTCTTC. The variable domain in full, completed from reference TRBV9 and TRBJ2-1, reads DSGVTQTPKHLITATGQRVTLRCSPRSGDLSVYWYQQSLDQGLQFLIQYYNGEERAKGNILERFSAQQFPDLHSELNLSSLELGDSALYFCASSVVPGSYNEQFFGPGTRLTVL.

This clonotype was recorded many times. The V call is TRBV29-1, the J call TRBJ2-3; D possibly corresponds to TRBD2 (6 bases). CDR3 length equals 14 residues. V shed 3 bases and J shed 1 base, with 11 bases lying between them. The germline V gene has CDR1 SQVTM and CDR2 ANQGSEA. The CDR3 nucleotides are TGCAGCGTTGATCCCAGCGGGCGCACAGATACGCAGTATTTT. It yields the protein CSVDPSGRTDTQYF.

The CDR3, as DNA: TGTGCCAGCAGCTATACAGGGGCCTCCTACGAGCAGTACTTC. Protein sequence: CASSYTGASYEQYF. The genes are TRBV7-2 and TRBJ2-5; 7 bases agree with TRBD1. The J call is in doubt because the DNA end fits TRBJ2-7 better. CDR1 is SGHTA and CDR2 is FQGNSA in the germline V gene. CDR3 length: 14 amino acids.

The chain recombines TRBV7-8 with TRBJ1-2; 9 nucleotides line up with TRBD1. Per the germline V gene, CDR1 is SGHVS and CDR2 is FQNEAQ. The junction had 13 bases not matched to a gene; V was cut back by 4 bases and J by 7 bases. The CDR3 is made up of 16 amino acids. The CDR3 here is CASSSSRDRARAGYTF. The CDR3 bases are TGTGCCAGCAGCTCCAGTCGGGACAGGGCAAGGGCTGGCTACACCTTC.